This T cell receptor (beta chain) stems from a study of spatial heterogeneity in lung cancer. At the level of the study: Beta-chain sequences consistently outnumbered alpha-chain sequences in detection. A unique TCR and UMI combination showed up more than ten times in raw reads, on average. Regarding the study as a whole: Blood contained ubiquitous expanded tumor TCRs more at resection than at follow-up.

With regard to this clonotype: Antigen specificity is unknown.

Every TCR cDNA molecule carried a tag that served as a unique molecular identifier. Using its own MiXCR run on the 5' RACE reads, TCRdb lists one record per CDR3 protein. The sample yields tens of thousands of distinct CDR3 sequences, roughly 7% seen once. Time point reported: sample taken at primary tumor resection. Unsorted whole RNA of tumor, nontumor lung or frozen PBMC was sequenced. The CDR3 length is 15 residues. Trimming pared 4 bases from V and 2 bases from J, leaving 10 bases between. The germline CDR1 and CDR2 sequences are SGHRS and YFSETQ. The chain has TRBV5-1 and TRBJ2-6; D remains unclear. The sequence was obtained from a female donor with early-stage non-small cell lung cancer. Sequencing was performed on PBMCs, taken at surgery. DNA for the CDR3: TGCGCCAGCAGCCCAAAGGTCGCTGGGGCCAACGTCCTGACTTTC. Its translation: CASSPKVAGANVLTF.